Listed below are T cell receptor beta chains from one sample, sequenced in a study of identical twins. TCRdb called the 5' RACE reads again in MiXCR, with one record for every CDR3 protein. The sample yields hundreds of thousands of distinct CDR3 sequences, 7.5% seen once. The same data also contributed to another study, on yellow fever vaccine responses in identical twins.

Sample: memory (CD45RO+) T cells sorted from blood. The receptors come from a woman between 18 and 30 years old in good health. CDR3s leave out the opening cysteine and the closing phenylalanine or tryptophan. Fields, in order: V gene, CDR3 protein.

V gene: TRBV5-1
CDR3 protein: ASSKGQGGVNYEQY

V gene: TRBV7-9
CDR3 protein: ASSRDFQETQN

V gene: TRBV5-1
CDR3 protein: ASSLGTGEAAGANVLT

V gene: TRBV27
CDR3 protein: ASRMDRGYEQY

V gene: TRBV29-1
CDR3 protein: SVNAGTSGGSDTQY

V gene: TRBV5-1
CDR3 protein: ASSLLTKLLNTGELF

V gene: TRBV7-9
CDR3 protein: ASSLFQPEAS

V gene: TRBV20-1
CDR3 protein: SARDRRTTDYT

V gene: TRBV5-1
CDR3 protein: ASSLAVNTFSSGANVLT

V gene: TRBV5-1
CDR3 protein: ASSATSHNEQF

V gene: TRBV7-3
CDR3 protein: ASSFGSGGTGELF

V gene: TRBV5-1
CDR3 protein: ASSKGAGYNEQF

V gene: TRBV28
CDR3 protein: ASSSSQGVSYEQY

V gene: TRBV20-1
CDR3 protein: SASAGQETQY

V gene: TRBV5-6
CDR3 protein: ASSSPKQGSGANVLT

V gene: TRBV4-2
CDR3 protein: ASSQDTSGGLRPETQY

V gene: TRBV5-1
CDR3 protein: ASSPDGSNQPQH

V gene: TRBV24-1
CDR3 protein: ATSDRLLVGEQF

V gene: TRBV2
CDR3 protein: ASKEQGIRHEQY

V gene: TRBV25-1
CDR3 protein: ASRETGTGDYGYT

V gene: TRBV2
CDR3 protein: ASTLGTGGYEQY

V gene: TRBV6-5
CDR3 protein: ASSYSWALIAKNIQY

V gene: TRBV23-1
CDR3 protein: ASSQMNLKLDTQY

V gene: TRBV20-1
CDR3 protein: SARGGGTEAF

V gene: TRBV7-9
CDR3 protein: ASSFLDTPGYEQY

V gene: TRBV24-1
CDR3 protein: ATSDQTSSGRVEQF

V gene: TRBV6-1
CDR3 protein: ASSEGGAGATNEKLF

V gene: TRBV7-8
CDR3 protein: ASSLAGLGNILETQY

V gene: TRBV11-2
CDR3 protein: ASSSGTSGTTSTDTQY

V gene: TRBV24-1
CDR3 protein: ATSPPGLANTGELF

V gene: TRBV2
CDR3 protein: ASRRLAGGGDTQY

V gene: TRBV6-2/TRBV6-3
CDR3 protein: ASRIDGNTEAF

V gene: TRBV12-3/TRBV12-4
CDR3 protein: ASSQSRRTDTQY

V gene: TRBV5-1
CDR3 protein: ASSTGPTDTQY

V gene: TRBV20-1
CDR3 protein: SAWETALEKLF

V gene: TRBV28
CDR3 protein: ASSVRQGAYEQY

V gene: TRBV14
CDR3 protein: ASSQVRPPLAGELF

V gene: TRBV29-1
CDR3 protein: SVEVASGRGDTQY

V gene: TRBV5-3
CDR3 protein: ARSLGPEGKLF

V gene: TRBV28
CDR3 protein: ASSFLLRGSEAF

V gene: TRBV20-1
CDR3 protein: SARTGGNEQY

V gene: TRBV6-1
CDR3 protein: ASRQRGEGFAFTDTQY

V gene: TRBV28
CDR3 protein: ASSSGTGTSYEQY

V gene: TRBV2
CDR3 protein: AGDRGDTEAF

V gene: TRBV12-3/TRBV12-4
CDR3 protein: ASSIDRQTTEAF

V gene: TRBV2
CDR3 protein: ASTQRYEQY

V gene: TRBV7-2
CDR3 protein: ASSRGTVSYSPLH

V gene: TRBV4-3
CDR3 protein: ASSQGGYQETQY

V gene: TRBV6-1
CDR3 protein: ASRTRTRSSYNEQF

V gene: TRBV10-3
CDR3 protein: ATAQDATSTDTQY

V gene: TRBV12-3/TRBV12-4
CDR3 protein: ASSRGLDYEQY

V gene: TRBV7-3
CDR3 protein: ASSLRTGGNSPLH

V gene: TRBV28
CDR3 protein: ASGQGGSGANVLT

V gene: TRBV28
CDR3 protein: ASIDRMMSGYT

V gene: TRBV18
CDR3 protein: ASSPTQVTGELF